Shown below are 18 T cell receptor beta chains from a single sample sequenced in a study of blood T cell repertoires in COVID-19. Measured with immunoSEQ multiplex PCR; TCRdb has only the in-frame clones, and not every one. The sample contains roughly 310,000 clones, about 88% of which appear only once. The sample consisted of PBMCs or T cells enriched from blood (not recorded which). Source of these receptors: a woman between 40 and 50 years old who had recovered from COVID-19.

The genes are TRBV6-2 or TRBV6-3 and TRBJ2-7; weak D call: TRBD2 (5 bases). This CDR3 is built from 20 residues. Looked up from germline, CDR1 is MNHEY and CDR2 is SVGEGT. V lost 2 bases, J lost 4 bases, and 30 bases lay in between. DNA for the CDR3: TGTGCCAGCAGTTACATAGGAGGCGACCGGGCCCTCGGTTTGCCGTACGAGCAGTACTTC. Its protein is CASSYIGGDRALGLPYEQYF.

The DNA of the CDR3 is TGTGCCAGCAGGAGAGCGGGAGTAAAGCACAATGAGCAGTTCTTC. It yields the protein CASRRAGVKHNEQFF. J is TRBJ2-1 and V is TRBV11-2; 8 bases fit TRBD2. The trim removed 6 bases at V and 5 bases at J, leaving 9 bases unmatched. The CDR3 is 15 amino acids. Germline CDR1 and CDR2: SGHAT and FQNNGV.

This rearrangement joins TRBV11-2 to TRBJ1-6; 9 bases agree with TRBD1. V trimming: 1 base; J trimming: 9 bases; junction bases outside the gene matches: 16. This CDR3 has 19 residues. The germline gives CDR1 SGHAT, CDR2 FQNNGV. The CDR3 sequence is CASSLGTGAIASFPSPLHF. In DNA, the CDR3 is TGTGCCAGCAGCTTAGGGACAGGGGCGATAGCGTCGTTCCCTTCACCCCTCCACTTT.

This clone has more than one count but fewer than ten. The gene calls are TRBV25-1 and TRBJ1-6, with D perhaps TRBD1 (5 bases). V lost 6 bases and J 16 bases, leaving 16 bases between the germline ends. This CDR3 is 12 amino acids long. Germline values: CDR1 MGHDK, CDR2 SYGVNS. CDR3 sequence reads: CASSRTSGPLHF. CDR3 bases: TGTGCCAGCAGCAGAACTTCAGGGCCGCTCCACTTT. Combining the CDR3 with reference TRBV25-1 and TRBJ1-6 gives the whole variable domain EADIYQTPRYLVIGTGKKITLECSQTMGHDKMYWYQQDPGMELHLIHYSYGVNSTEKGDLSSESTVSRIRTEHFPLTLESARPSHTSQYLCASSRTSGPLHFGNGTRLTVT.

The rearrangement uses TRBV7-8 and TRBJ1-3; perhaps TRBD1 as D (5 bases). Trimming shortened V by 2 bases and J by 0 bases, and 5 bases separated the two germline ends. CDR3 size: 14 residues. The V gene's germline CDR1 is SGHVS and CDR2 FQNEAQ. In DNA, the CDR3 is TGTGCCAGCAGCTTACAGGGCTCTGGAAACACCATATATTTT. Its protein product is CASSLQGSGNTIYF.

V and J are TRBV24-1 and TRBJ2-2, with 7 bases lining up with TRBD1. V was pared by 8 bases and J by 0 bases, with 2 bases of the junction left unmatched. The length of the CDR3 is 14 residues. Germline CDR1 KGHDR, CDR2 SFDVKD. The CDR3 DNA reads as TGTGCCACCAAGACAGGGTCGAACACCGGGGAGCTGTTTTTT. This codes for CATKTGSNTGELFF.

Details on this clone: Other DNA sequences in the same sample also yield this CDR3. This chain uses TRBV27 with TRBJ2-7; 9 positions agree with TRBD1. J was trimmed by 4 bases and V by 2 bases; bases with no gene match: 3. Germline V lookup: CDR1 MNHEY, CDR2 SMNVEV (reference sequence). This CDR3 has 14 amino acids. In nucleotides, the CDR3 is TGTGCCAGCAGTTTAAAGGGACAGGGTTACGAGCAGTACTTC. Its protein is CASSLKGQGYEQYF.

V gene TRBV4-2 combines with J gene TRBJ2-7; perhaps TRBD1 as D (5 bases). Trimming took off 3 bases at V and 0 bases at J, with 9 bases between the two ends. The CDR3 sequence is 14 residues long. Germline values: CDR1 LGHNA, CDR2 YNFKEQ. The CDR3 coding sequence is TGTGCCAGCAGCCAGATCAGGGACTCCTACGAGCAGTACTTC. Residues: CASSQIRDSYEQYF.

In the case of this clone: Because the CDR3's place on the DNA is in doubt, the DNA is left out and the CDR3 is given as listed by TCRdb. The chain carries TRBV28 and TRBJ2-7; the table names TRBD1, a call not compared with the DNA. CDR1 MDHEN and CDR2 SYDVKM come from the germline V gene. The CDR3 sequence runs 14 residues, both termini included. This CDR3 is CASSSSTGTYEQYF.

V usage is TRBV5-1 and J usage is TRBJ2-5; 11 bases fit TRBD1. The J segment lost 5 bases and the V segment lost 0 bases, leaving 3 bases of the junction unmatched. This CDR3 region has 15 residues. From germline, CDR1 is SGHRS and CDR2 YFSETQ. CDR3 sequence: CASSLGTGGIETQYF. CDR3 nucleotide sequence: TGCGCCAGCAGCTTGGGGACAGGGGGCATCGAGACCCAGTACTTC.

The chain couples TRBV4-3 to TRBJ1-5; 8 bases line up with TRBD1. Germline CDR1 is LGHNA and CDR2 is YSLEER. Trimming took 0 bases from V and 7 from J; bases not matched to a gene: 8. CDR3 length: 16 amino acids. The CDR3 region has the DNA TGCGCCAGCAGCCAAGATATCGGGACAGGAGTCCAGCCCCAGCATTTT. As protein: CASSQDIGTGVQPQHF.

V is TRBV30 and J is TRBJ2-5, with D maybe TRBD2 (6 bases). V lost 1 base, J lost 5 bases, and 14 bases lay in between. Germline CDR1 is GTSNPN and CDR2 is SVGIG (reference sequence). The CDR3 extends over 14 amino acids. In DNA form, the CDR3 reads TGTGCCTGGAGTGGGGAGCAGGCGGGGGAGACCCAGTACTTC. Translating gives CAWSGEQAGETQYF.

A single count supports this clone. The V call is TRBV29-1, the J call TRBJ2-7; D may be TRBD1 (5 bases). CDR1 is SQVTM, CDR2 ANQGSEA, per germline. Deletions cut 4 bases from V and 4 bases from J, with 14 bases between. The CDR3 contains 13 residues. The CDR3 coding sequence is TGCAGCGTTGGAAGGGGTCAAGAATACGAGCAGTACTTC. It yields the protein CSVGRGQEYEQYF.

This clone appeared a single time. V usage is TRBV19 and J usage is TRBJ2-1; D is possibly TRBD2 (5 bases). The germline V gene has CDR1 LNHDA and CDR2 SQIVND (reference sequence). Trimming stripped 1 base from V and 2 bases from J, with 9 bases between. CDR3 size: 15 residues. CDR3 nucleotides: TGTGCCAGTAGTATAGGCGGGCCTGCCTACAATGAGCAGTTCTTC. It codes for CASSIGGPAYNEQFF.

This clone was counted between two and nine times. The chain employs TRBV5-1 and TRBJ2-7, with D possibly matching TRBD2 (6 bases). CDR1 and CDR2 from the germline V gene are SGHRS and YFSETQ. The CDR3 runs to 14 residues. V dropped 4 bases and J dropped 3 bases, with 14 bases sitting between them. The CDR3, as DNA: TGCGCCAGCAGCACGGCCCCGGGAGACTACGAGCAGTACTTC. Translating it yields CASSTAPGDYEQYF.

V gene TRBV24-1 combines with J gene TRBJ2-5; 7 nucleotides agree with TRBD1. Germline lookup yields CDR1 KGHDR and CDR2 SFDVKD. V was pared by 10 bases and J by 2 bases, with 6 bases of the junction left unmatched. The CDR3 totals 13 residues. The CDR3 protein is CATGDRLQETQYF. The CDR3 nucleotides read TGTGCCACGGGGGACAGACTACAAGAGACCCAGTACTTC.

For the CDR3, the DNA is TGTGCCAGCAGCTTAACGGGACTAGCGGTATACGAGCAGTACTTC. It encodes CASSLTGLAVYEQYF. This rearrangement joins TRBV7-8 to TRBJ2-7; 11 bases match TRBD2. Losses at the gene ends were 2 bases for V and 4 bases for J; bases not matched to a gene: 4. The CDR3 has 15 residues. The germline V gene has CDR1 SGHVS and CDR2 FQNEAQ.

The chain combines TRBV19 with TRBJ2-1; the D gene is possibly TRBD2 (6 bases). The CDR3 consists of 15 residues. The germline V gene encodes CDR1 LNHDA and CDR2 SQIVND (reference sequence). The V end lost 5 bases, the J end lost 7 bases, and 18 bases lay between the germline ends. The DNA for the CDR3 is TGTGCCAGTAGTTATCAGATCGGGGGTTGGAATGAGCAGTTCTTC. Translated: CASSYQIGGWNEQFF. The complete variable domain, with remaining parts taken from reference TRBV19 and TRBJ2-1, reads DGGITQSPKYLFRKEGQNVTLSCEQNLNHDAMYWYRQDPGQGLRLIYYSQIVNDFQKGDIAEGYSVSREKKESFPLTVTSAQKNPTAFYLCASSYQIGGWNEQFFGPGTRLTVL.